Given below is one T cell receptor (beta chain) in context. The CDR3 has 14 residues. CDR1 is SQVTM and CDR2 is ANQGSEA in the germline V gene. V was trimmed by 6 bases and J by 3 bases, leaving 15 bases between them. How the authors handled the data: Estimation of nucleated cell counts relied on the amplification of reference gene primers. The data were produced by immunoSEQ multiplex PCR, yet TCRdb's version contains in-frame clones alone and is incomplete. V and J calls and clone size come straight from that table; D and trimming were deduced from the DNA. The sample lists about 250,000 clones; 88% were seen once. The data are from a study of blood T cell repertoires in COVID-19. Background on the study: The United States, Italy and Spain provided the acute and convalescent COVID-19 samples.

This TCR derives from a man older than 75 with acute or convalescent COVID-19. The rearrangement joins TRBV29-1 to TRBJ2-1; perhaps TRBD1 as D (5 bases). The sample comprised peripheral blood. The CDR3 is CSVPMDKNYNEQFF. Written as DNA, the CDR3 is TGCAGCGTACCCATGGACAAGAACTACAATGAGCAGTTCTTC.